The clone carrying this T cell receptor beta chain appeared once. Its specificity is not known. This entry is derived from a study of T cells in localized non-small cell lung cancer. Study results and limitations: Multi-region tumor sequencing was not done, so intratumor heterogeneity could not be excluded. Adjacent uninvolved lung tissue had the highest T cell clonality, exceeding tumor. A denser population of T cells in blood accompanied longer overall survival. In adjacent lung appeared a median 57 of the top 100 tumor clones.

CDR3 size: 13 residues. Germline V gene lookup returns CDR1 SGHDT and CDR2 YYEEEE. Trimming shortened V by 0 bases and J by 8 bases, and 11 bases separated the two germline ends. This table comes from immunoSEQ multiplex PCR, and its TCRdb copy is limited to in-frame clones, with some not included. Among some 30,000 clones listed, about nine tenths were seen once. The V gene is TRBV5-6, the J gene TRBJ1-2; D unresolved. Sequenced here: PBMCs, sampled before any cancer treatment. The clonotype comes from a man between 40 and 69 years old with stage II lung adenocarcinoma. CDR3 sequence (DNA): TGTGCCAGCAGCTTGGTGACGGGCCGCGGCTACACCTTC. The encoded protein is CASSLVTGRGYTF. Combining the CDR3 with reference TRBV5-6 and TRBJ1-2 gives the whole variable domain DAGVTQSPTHLIKTRGQQVTLRCSPKSGHDTVSWYQQALGQGPQFIFQYYEEEERQRGNFPDRFSGHQFPNYSSELNVNALLLGDSALYLCASSLVTGRGYTFGSGTRLTVV.